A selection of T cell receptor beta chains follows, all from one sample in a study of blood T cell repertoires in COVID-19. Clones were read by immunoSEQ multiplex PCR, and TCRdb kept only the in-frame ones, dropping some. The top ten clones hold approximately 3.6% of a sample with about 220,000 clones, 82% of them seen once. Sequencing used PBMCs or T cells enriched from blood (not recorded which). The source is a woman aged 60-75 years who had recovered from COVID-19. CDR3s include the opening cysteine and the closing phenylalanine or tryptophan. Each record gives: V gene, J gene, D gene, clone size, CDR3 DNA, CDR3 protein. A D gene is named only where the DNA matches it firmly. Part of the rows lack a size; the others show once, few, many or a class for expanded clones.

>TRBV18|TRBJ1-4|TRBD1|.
TGTGCCAGCTCACTCGGGGACAGGGGAAACGAAAAACTGTTTTTT
CASSLGDRGNEKLFF
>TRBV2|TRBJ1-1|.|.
TGTGCCAGCAGTGGACAGTACTTGAACACTGAAGCTTTCTTT
CASSGQYLNTEAFF
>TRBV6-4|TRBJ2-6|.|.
TGTGCCAGCAGTGATCCTCAGGGGTCTGGGGCCAACGTCCTGACTTTC
CASSDPQGSGANVLTF
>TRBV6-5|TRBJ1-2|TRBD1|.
TGTGCCAGCAGTTACCCCGGGGGACAGGGGGATGGCTACACCTTC
CASSYPGGQGDGYTF
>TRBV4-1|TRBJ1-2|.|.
TGCGCCAGCAGCCAAGATGTCCAGGGTAGGGGTGGCTACACCTTC
CASSQDVQGRGGYTF
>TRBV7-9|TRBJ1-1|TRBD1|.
TGTGCCAGCAGCTCGACAGGGCAAGAAGCTTTCTTT
CASSSTGQEAFF
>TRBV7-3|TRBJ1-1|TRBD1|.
TGTGCCAGCAGCAGATCACCTATAACCGGGACAGTTGGCACTGAAGCTTTCTTT
CASSRSPITGTVGTEAFF
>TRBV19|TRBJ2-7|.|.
TGTGCCAGTAGTATTACGAGGGACACTTCCTACGAGCAGTACTTC
CASSITRDTSYEQYF
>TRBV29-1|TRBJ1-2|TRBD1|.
TGCAGCGTTGAAAAGGACAGGGCCGGGATCGGCTACACCTTC
CSVEKDRAGIGYTF
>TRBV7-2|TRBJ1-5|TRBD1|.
TGTGCCAGCAGCCTATACGGGGTAGGGGGCGGTCAGCCCCAGCATTTT
CASSLYGVGGGQPQHF
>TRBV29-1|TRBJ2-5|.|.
.
CSVVRFGGQETQYF
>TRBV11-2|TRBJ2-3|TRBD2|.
TGTGCCAGCAGCTCACCGCGCGGGGGGCCCCCCCAAAGCACAGATACGCAGTATTTT
CASSSPRGGPPQSTDTQYF
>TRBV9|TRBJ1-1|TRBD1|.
TGTGCCAGCAATAGGGGGCAGGGTACTGAAGCTTTCTTT
CASNRGQGTEAFF
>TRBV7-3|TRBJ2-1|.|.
TGTGCCAGCAGCCCAGGTGCGGGGCTCAATGAGCAGTTCTTC
CASSPGAGLNEQFF
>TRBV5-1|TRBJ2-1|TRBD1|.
TGCGCCAGCAGCCGGACAGGGGTCAATGAGCAGTTCTTC
CASSRTGVNEQFF
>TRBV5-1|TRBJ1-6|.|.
TGCGCCAGCAGCTTGATCGGCGGGGAGGGATCACCCCTCCACTTT
CASSLIGGEGSPLHF
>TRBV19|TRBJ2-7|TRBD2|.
TGTGCCAGACGACTAGCGGGAGGGCCGTCAAGGTACAAGCAGTACTTC
CARRLAGGPSRYKQYF
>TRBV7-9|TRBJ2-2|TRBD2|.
TGTGCCAGCAGCTTAGCGGGATGGACTAGATCGAACACCGGGGAGCTGTTTTTT
CASSLAGWTRSNTGELFF
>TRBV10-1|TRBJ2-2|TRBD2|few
TGCGCCAGCAGTTTTGGACTAGCGGGAAACACCGGGGAGCTGTTTTTT
CASSFGLAGNTGELFF
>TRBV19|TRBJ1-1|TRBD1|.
TGTGCCAGTAATACCGGGACAGGGGGCATCTCTGAAGCTTTCTTT
CASNTGTGGISEAFF
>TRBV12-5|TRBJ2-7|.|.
TGTGCTAGTGGTTTGGGGCCAGGAGGTGGGGAGCAGTACTTC
CASGLGPGGGEQYF
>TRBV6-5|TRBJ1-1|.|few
TGTGCCAGCAGTTCGAGACAGAAGAACACTGAAGCTTTCTTT
CASSSRQKNTEAFF
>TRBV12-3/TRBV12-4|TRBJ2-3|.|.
TGTGCCAGCAGCCCGACAGGTGAAAATACGCAGTATTTT
CASSPTGENTQYF
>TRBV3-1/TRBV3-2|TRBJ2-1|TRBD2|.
TGTGCCAGCAGACAGGCCGGGACTAGCGTGCGGTTCTTC
CASRQAGTSVRFF
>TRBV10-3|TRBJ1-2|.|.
TGTGCCATCAGTGAGACCTCGGACAGCCTCTCGGGCTACACCTTC
CAISETSDSLSGYTF
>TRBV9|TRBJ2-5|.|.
TGTGCCAGCAGCGTTACGGGGGTCATTCTACAAGAGACCCAGTACTTC
CASSVTGVILQETQYF
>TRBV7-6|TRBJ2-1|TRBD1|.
TGTGCCAGCAGCTACCTACAGAGGGGGCCATTCAATGAGCAGTTCTTC
CASSYLQRGPFNEQFF
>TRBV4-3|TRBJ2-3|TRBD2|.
TGCGCCAGCAGCCAAGCGGGACTAGCGGGGGCCACAGATACGCAGTATTTT
CASSQAGLAGATDTQYF
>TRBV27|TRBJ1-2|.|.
TGTGCCAGCAGCCCCCGGGAGGCGGATCCGAGGGGCTACACCTTC
CASSPREADPRGYTF
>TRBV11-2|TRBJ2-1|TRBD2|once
TGTGCCAGCAGCTTAAAAGCGGGAGTATTTGATGAGCAGTTCTTC
CASSLKAGVFDEQFF